A single T cell receptor (beta chain) is shown here with its context. V shed 2 bases, J shed 5 bases, and the junction held 5 bases outside the gene matches. CDR3 length: 15 residues. Germline CDR1 reads MNHEY; CDR2 reads SMNVEV (reference sequence). It was CD45RO-negative cells, positively selected for CCR7, that made up naive CD8 cells, with terminally differentiated effector memory CD45RA+ cells excluded. Assay: immunoSEQ multiplex PCR; the TCRdb copy retains only in-frame clones and omits some. The repertoire holds a few million clones, 90% to 95% seen once, with around 1.8% in the top ten. The entry originates in a study of shared clonotypes between healthy human individuals.

Sequencing was done on a sample of naive CD8+ T cells from PBMCs. V and J are TRBV27 and TRBJ2-5; TRBD1 matches at 10 bases. This TCR derives from a man between 18 and 35 years old in good health. Some clones in this sample may be carry-over from other donors' samples. The CDR3 DNA reads as TGTGCCAGCAGTTTAGTAGGGACAGGGGTGGAGACCCAGTACTTC. Residues: CASSLVGTGVETQYF.